A selection of T cell receptor beta chains follows, all from one sample in a study of CD8+ T cells in alopecia areata. Assay: immunoSEQ multiplex PCR; the TCRdb copy retains only in-frame clones and omits some. The sample has about 220,000 clones, about three fifths seen once. The sequences come from CD4+ T cells sorted from blood, collected at week 4, from a patient treated with tofacitinib. These receptors were collected from a human donor with alopecia areata. Both conserved end residues are part of each CDR3. Each record gives: CDR3 protein, CDR3 DNA, D gene, V gene, clone size, J gene. A D gene is named only where the DNA matches it firmly. Only part of the rows carry a size: once, few, many, or a class if the clone is expanded.

CDR3: CASSQRQGLNEKLFF
DNA: TGCGCCAGCAGCCAAAGACAGGGATTAAATGAAAAACTGTTTTTT
D: TRBD1
V: TRBV4-3
size: -
J: TRBJ1-4

CDR3: CASSLSSTTFRDRLNQPQHF
DNA: TGTGCCAGCAGTTTATCTTCGACTACTTTCCGGGACAGGCTGAATCAGCCCCAGCATTTT
D: TRBD1
V: TRBV27
size: -
J: TRBJ1-5

CDR3: CASSVPSGVTNEQFF
DNA: TGTGCCAGCAGCGTCCCTAGCGGGGTAACCAATGAGCAGTTCTTC
D: TRBD2
V: TRBV7-9
size: -
J: TRBJ2-1

CDR3: CASSRGRGEQFF
DNA: TGTGCCAGCAGCCGGGGTCGGGGTGAGCAGTTCTTC
D: -
V: TRBV2
size: -
J: TRBJ2-1

CDR3: CASSQEEQGVGQPQHF
DNA: TGCGCCAGCAGCCAAGAGGAACAGGGGGTCGGACAGCCCCAGCATTTT
D: TRBD1
V: TRBV4-1
size: -
J: TRBJ1-5

CDR3: CASSQERGLAGGDEQFF
DNA: TGCGCCAGCAGCCAAGAACGGGGACTAGCGGGGGGCGATGAGCAGTTCTTC
D: TRBD2
V: TRBV4-3
size: -
J: TRBJ2-1

CDR3: CASSLGPRTYEQYF
DNA: TGTGCCAGCAGCTTAGGGCCCCGTACCTACGAGCAGTACTTC
D: -
V: TRBV7-2
size: many
J: TRBJ2-7

CDR3: CAWSVFSNTEAFF
DNA: TGTGCCTGGAGTGTATTCTCGAACACTGAAGCTTTCTTT
D: -
V: TRBV30
size: -
J: TRBJ1-1

CDR3: CASSLRQGIYEQYF
DNA: TGTGCCAGCAGTCTACGACAGGGGATATACGAGCAGTACTTC
D: TRBD1
V: TRBV7-8
size: few
J: TRBJ2-7

CDR3: CSVPLDYGYTF
DNA: TGCAGCGTCCCTCTTGACTATGGCTACACCTTC
D: -
V: TRBV29-1
size: -
J: TRBJ1-2

CDR3: CASSYSPKGNTQYF
DNA: TGTGCCAGCAGTTACAGCCCTAAAGGGAATACGCAGTATTTT
D: -
V: TRBV27
size: many
J: TRBJ2-3

CDR3: CASRDLTEAFF
DNA: TGTGCCAGCAGGGACCTCACTGAAGCTTTCTTT
D: -
V: TRBV2
size: -
J: TRBJ1-1

CDR3: CASSLWTDIGNQPQHF
DNA: TGCGCCAGCAGCTTGTGGACGGATATCGGCAATCAGCCCCAGCATTTT
D: -
V: TRBV5-1
size: -
J: TRBJ1-5

CDR3: CSAGHRGSWWFF
DNA: TGCAGCGCAGGCCACAGGGGATCGTGGTGGTTCTTT
D: TRBD1
V: TRBV29-1
size: -
J: TRBJ1-1

CDR3: CASSGLQETQYF
DNA: TGTGCCAGTAGTGGACTGCAAGAGACCCAGTACTTC
D: -
V: TRBV19
size: few
J: TRBJ2-5

CDR3: CATSSVGGDMKTQYF
DNA: TGTGCCACCAGCTCCGTGGGCGGGGATATGAAGACCCAGTACTTC
D: -
V: TRBV15
size: -
J: TRBJ2-5

CDR3: CASSPPSSPDTQYF
DNA: TGTGCCAGCTCACCACCCTCCAGTCCAGATACGCAGTATTTT
D: -
V: TRBV18
size: -
J: TRBJ2-3

CDR3: CAWAHGERQPQHF
DNA: TGTGCCTGGGCCCACGGGGAGCGGCAGCCCCAGCATTTT
D: -
V: TRBV30
size: -
J: TRBJ1-5

CDR3: CASSSGTVQETQYF
DNA: TGTGCCAGCAGCTCCGGGACAGTCCAAGAGACCCAGTACTTC
D: TRBD1
V: TRBV11-2
size: -
J: TRBJ2-5

CDR3: CASRGSGGSTSYNEQFF
DNA: TGTGCCAGCAGGGGGAGCGGGGGGTCCACCTCCTACAATGAGCAGTTCTTC
D: TRBD2
V: TRBV2
size: -
J: TRBJ2-1

CDR3: CASSQGQKIYEQYF
DNA: TGCGCCAGCAGTCAAGGGCAAAAAATCTACGAGCAGTACTTC
D: -
V: TRBV23-1
size: -
J: TRBJ2-7

CDR3: CSVVRGVEYEQYF
DNA: TGCAGCGTTGTGAGGGGGGTTGAATACGAGCAGTACTTC
D: -
V: TRBV29-1
size: -
J: TRBJ2-7

CDR3: CATSRDDSGRDYGYTF
DNA: TGTGCCACCAGCAGAGACGACTCCGGCAGGGACTATGGCTACACCTTC
D: -
V: TRBV15
size: -
J: TRBJ1-2

CDR3: CASSLMRSDTQYF
DNA: TGTGCCAGCAGCTTGATGAGGTCAGATACGCAGTATTTT
D: -
V: TRBV7-2
size: few
J: TRBJ2-3

CDR3: CASVRDFNSPLHF
DNA: TGTGCCAGCGTACGGGACTTCAATTCACCCCTCCACTTT
D: -
V: TRBV25-1
size: -
J: TRBJ1-6

CDR3: CASSLAGAAYEQYF
DNA: TGTGCCAGCAGCTTAGCGGGGGCTGCCTACGAGCAGTACTTC
D: -
V: TRBV7-6
size: -
J: TRBJ2-7

CDR3: CAWSLGAKGYTF
DNA: TGTGCCTGGAGTCTCGGTGCAAAGGGCTACACCTTC
D: -
V: TRBV30
size: -
J: TRBJ1-2

CDR3: CSVDRMNTEAFF
DNA: TGCAGCGTGGACAGGATGAACACTGAAGCTTTCTTT
D: TRBD1
V: TRBV29-1
size: -
J: TRBJ1-1

CDR3: CASSVDSRWGYTF
DNA: TGTGCCAGCAGCGTAGACAGTCGGTGGGGCTACACCTTC
D: -
V: TRBV9
size: -
J: TRBJ1-2

CDR3: CALTASNSPLHF
DNA: TGTGCCTTGACAGCGTCGAATTCACCCCTCCACTTT
D: -
V: TRBV30
size: -
J: TRBJ1-6

CDR3: CASSLNGRQETQYF
DNA: TGTGCCAGCAGCTTGAACGGCAGGCAAGAGACCCAGTACTTC
D: -
V: TRBV5-6
size: few
J: TRBJ2-5

CDR3: CATSRGAGVQETQYF
DNA: TGTGCCACCAGTAGGGGGGCCGGGGTTCAAGAGACCCAGTACTTC
D: -
V: TRBV15
size: -
J: TRBJ2-5

CDR3: CASSVKGAGTEAFF
DNA: TGTGCCAGCAGTGTCAAGGGGGCAGGCACTGAAGCTTTCTTT
D: TRBD1
V: TRBV25-1
size: -
J: TRBJ1-1

CDR3: CASSATGYGYTF
DNA: TGTGCCAGCAGTGCGACAGGGTATGGCTACACCTTC
D: TRBD1
V: TRBV6-1
size: -
J: TRBJ1-2

CDR3: CASSVVGGELFF
DNA: TGTGCCAGCAGCGTAGTCGGCGGGGAGCTGTTTTTT
D: -
V: TRBV9
size: -
J: TRBJ2-2

CDR3: CASSVDRGVAGYTF
DNA: TGTGCCAGCAGCGTAGACAGGGGGGTGGCTGGCTACACCTTC
D: TRBD1
V: TRBV9
size: -
J: TRBJ1-2

CDR3: CASSEPLANYEQYF
DNA: TGTGCCAGCAGTGAACCTCTAGCCAACTACGAGCAGTACTTC
D: -
V: TRBV25-1
size: -
J: TRBJ2-7

CDR3: CASSEAGEETQYF
DNA: TGTGCCAGCAGTGAGGCAGGGGAAGAGACCCAGTACTTC
D: -
V: TRBV25-1
size: -
J: TRBJ2-5

CDR3: CASSGQGAPRNSPLHF
DNA: TGCGCCAGCAGCGGGCAGGGGGCCCCAAGGAATTCACCCCTCCACTTT
D: TRBD1
V: TRBV5-1
size: -
J: TRBJ1-6

CDR3: CASSLGVQGYYEQYF
DNA: TGCGCCAGCAGCTTGGGGGTACAGGGGTACTACGAGCAGTACTTC
D: TRBD1
V: TRBV5-1
size: once
J: TRBJ2-7

CDR3: CASRSYSNQPQHF
DNA: TGTGCCAGTAGGTCATATAGCAATCAGCCCCAGCATTTT
D: -
V: TRBV19
size: -
J: TRBJ1-5

CDR3: CSVGPRGAVMSNFDEQFF
DNA: TGCAGCGTTGGACCAAGAGGAGCGGTAATGAGTAATTTCGATGAGCAGTTCTTC
D: -
V: TRBV29-1
size: -
J: TRBJ2-1

CDR3: CASRGGGFEETQYF
DNA: TGTGCCTCCCGGGGAGGGGGTTTTGAAGAGACCCAGTACTTC
D: -
V: TRBV10-3
size: -
J: TRBJ2-5

CDR3: CASSFSIEQFF
DNA: TGTGCCAGCAGCTTTTCTATTGAGCAGTTCTTC
D: -
V: TRBV7-9
size: few
J: TRBJ2-1

CDR3: CASKPGQGFSGANVLTF
DNA: TGTGCCAGCAAACCGGGACAGGGCTTCTCTGGGGCCAACGTCCTGACTTTC
D: TRBD1
V: TRBV2
size: few
J: TRBJ2-6

CDR3: CASSERGLESTDTQYF
DNA: TGTGCCAGCAGTGAACGGGGACTAGAGAGCACAGATACGCAGTATTTT
D: TRBD2
V: TRBV2
size: -
J: TRBJ2-3

CDR3: CATSRGAANTGELFF
DNA: TGTGCCACCAGCAGAGGCGCAGCGAACACCGGGGAGCTGTTTTTT
D: -
V: TRBV15
size: -
J: TRBJ2-2

CDR3: CASSQEIVARNTQYF
DNA: TGTGCCAGCAGCCAAGAAATAGTGGCGCGGAACACGCAGTATTTT
D: -
V: TRBV14
size: -
J: TRBJ2-3

CDR3: CASSTRGRQGYTF
DNA: TGTGCCAGCAGTACAAGGGGGCGTCAGGGCTACACCTTC
D: TRBD1
V: TRBV25-1
size: -
J: TRBJ1-2

CDR3: CASSPPSRRGGETQYF
DNA: TGTGCCAGCTCACCACCCTCGCGAAGGGGGGGAGAGACCCAGTACTTC
D: -
V: TRBV18
size: few
J: TRBJ2-5